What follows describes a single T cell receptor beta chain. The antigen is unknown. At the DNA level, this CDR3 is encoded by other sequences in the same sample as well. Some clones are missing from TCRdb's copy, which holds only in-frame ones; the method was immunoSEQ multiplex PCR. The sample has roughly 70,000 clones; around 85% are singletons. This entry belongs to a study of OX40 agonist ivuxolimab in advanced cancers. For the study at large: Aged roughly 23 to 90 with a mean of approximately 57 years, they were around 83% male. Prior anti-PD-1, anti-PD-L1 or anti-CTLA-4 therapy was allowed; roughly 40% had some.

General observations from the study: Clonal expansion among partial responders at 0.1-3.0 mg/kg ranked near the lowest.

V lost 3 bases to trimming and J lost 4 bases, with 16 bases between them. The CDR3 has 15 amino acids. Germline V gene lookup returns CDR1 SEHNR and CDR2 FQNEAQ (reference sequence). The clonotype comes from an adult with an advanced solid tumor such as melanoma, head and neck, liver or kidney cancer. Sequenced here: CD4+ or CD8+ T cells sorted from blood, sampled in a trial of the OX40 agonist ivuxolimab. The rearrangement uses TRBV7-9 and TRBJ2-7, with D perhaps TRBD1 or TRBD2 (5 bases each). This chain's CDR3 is CASSLDRDRSYEQYF. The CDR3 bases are TGTGCCAGCAGCTTGGACCGGGACCGATCATACGAGCAGTACTTC.